A selection of T cell receptor beta chains follows, all from one sample in a study of regulatory T cells in long-lasting Graves disease. A single record per CDR3 protein comes from TCRdb applying MiXCR to the multiplex PCR reads. The sample holds a few hundred thousand distinct CDR3 sequences, about 20% seen once. The sequenced sample was peripheral blood mononuclear cells (PBMCs), obtained when the disease was refractory, from a patient treated with antithyroid drugs. The receptor source for this set is a female donor with Graves disease. The CDR3 runs from the conserved cysteine through the conserved F or W. A D gene is named only where the DNA matches it firmly. Size values are once, few and many counts, or a class for expanded clones, and some rows have none.

>TRBV4-2|few|-|TRBJ1-1
CASSPRSGEGTEAFF
TGTGCCAGCAGCCCCCGTTCCGGGGAGGGAACTGAAGCTTTCTTT
>TRBV19|-|TRBD1|TRBJ1-1
CASSKYRGLMNTEAFF
TGTGCCAGTAGTAAATACAGGGGCCTTATGAACACTGAAGCTTTCTTT
>TRBV28|many|TRBD1|TRBJ2-5
CASKTGTGQETQYF
TGTGCCAGTAAAACCGGGACAGGACAAGAGACCCAGTACTTC
>TRBV7-9|-|-|TRBJ2-1
CASTGERTPFVEQFF
TGTGCCAGCACAGGGGAAAGAACACCTTTTGTGGAGCAGTTCTTC
>TRBV2|many|-|TRBJ1-1
CASSVEQRVTEAFF
TGTGCCAGCAGTGTAGAGCAACGCGTCACTGAAGCTTTCTTT
>TRBV5-1|few|-|TRBJ2-1
CASSLYAGNEQFF
TGCGCCAGCAGCTTGTATGCGGGAAATGAGCAGTTCTTC
>TRBV20-1|-|-|TRBJ2-5
CSAWGPQEETQYF
TGCAGTGCTTGGGGACCTCAGGAGGAGACCCAGTACTTC
>TRBV27|few|-|TRBJ1-3
CASSPYAGNTIYF
TGTGCCAGCAGTCCCTATGCCGGAAACACCATATATTTT
>TRBV15|-|TRBD1|TRBJ1-2
CATSRDLGQAGSYTF
TGTGCCACCAGCAGAGATTTGGGACAGGCTGGAAGCTACACCTTC
>TRBV28|few|TRBD2|TRBJ2-1
CASSKSGSLAVNEQFF
TGTGCCAGCAGCAAAAGCGGGTCCCTAGCGGTCAATGAGCAGTTCTTC
>TRBV6-2/TRBV6-3|-|-|TRBJ2-7
CASSVPGGEQYF
TGTGCCAGCAGTGTGCCCGGGGGCGAGCAGTACTTC
>TRBV19|few|TRBD1|TRBJ1-6
CASRRDRRNSPLHF
TGTGCCAGTAGAAGGGACAGAAGGAATTCACCCCTCCACTTT
>TRBV12-3/TRBV12-4|few|TRBD2|TRBJ2-2
CASRTTSGSPGELFF
TGTGCCAGCAGGACGACTAGCGGGAGTCCCGGGGAGCTGTTTTTT
>TRBV6-1|few|TRBD1|TRBJ1-5
CASSAGTANNQPQHF
TGTGCCAGCAGTGCCGGGACAGCTAACAATCAGCCCCAGCATTTT
>TRBV5-6|-|TRBD1|TRBJ1-2
CASRRTGGLNYGYTF
TGTGCCAGCAGACGGACAGGGGGCCTTAACTATGGCTACACCTTC
>TRBV24-1|-|-|TRBJ1-5
CATSENQVWQPQHF
TGTGCCACCAGTGAAAATCAGGTTTGGCAGCCCCAGCATTTT
>TRBV5-6|-|-|TRBJ2-5
CASSLERGGGETQYF
TGTGCCAGCAGCTTGGAGCGCGGAGGGGGGGAGACCCAGTACTTC
>TRBV12-3/TRBV12-4|many|-|TRBJ2-1
CASSLGGRDWNNEQFF
TGTGCCAGCAGTTTAGGAGGCAGGGATTGGAACAATGAGCAGTTCTTC
>TRBV6-2/TRBV6-3|many|TRBD2|TRBJ2-5
CASAKLAGNQETQYF
TGTGCCAGCGCGAAGCTAGCGGGAAACCAAGAGACCCAGTACTTC
>TRBV28|-|-|TRBJ2-1
CASSLFFRGRNNEQFF
TGTGCCAGCAGTTTATTTTTTCGGGGGCGGAACAATGAGCAGTTCTTC
>TRBV28|many|TRBD1|TRBJ1-1
CASSDRATEAFF
TGTGCCAGCTCTGACAGGGCCACTGAAGCTTTCTTT
>TRBV2|few|TRBD2|TRBJ2-4
CASSPRGGREGPLSGKNIQYF
TGTGCCAGCAGCCCTCGTGGGGGGCGGGAGGGACCGCTTTCGGGCAAAAACATTCAGTACTTC
>TRBV28|many|-|TRBJ2-5
CALSRRERWETQYF
TGTGCCCTCTCTAGACGGGAGAGGTGGGAGACCCAGTACTTC
>TRBV30|few|-|TRBJ2-7
CAQDGESSYEQYF
TGTGCCCAAGACGGGGAGAGCTCCTACGAGCAGTACTTC
>TRBV11-1|many|TRBD1|TRBJ1-2
CASSSEDRADYGYTF
TGTGCCAGCAGCTCCGAGGACAGGGCAGACTATGGCTACACCTTC
>TRBV5-1|few|-|TRBJ2-7
CASSYQPGTRTYEQYF
TGCGCCAGCAGCTATCAACCCGGGACCAGGACCTACGAGCAGTACTTC
>TRBV19|-|TRBD1|TRBJ1-5
CASSMIRTGGEQPQHF
TGTGCCAGTAGTATGATCCGGACAGGGGGGGAGCAGCCCCAGCATTTT
>TRBV10-3|-|TRBD1|TRBJ2-7
CAISGEGQAHEQYF
TGTGCCATCAGTGGAGAGGGACAGGCCCACGAGCAGTACTTC
>TRBV6-2/TRBV6-3|few|-|TRBJ2-7
CASSYSAGATYEQYF
TGTGCCAGCAGTTACTCGGCAGGAGCTACCTACGAGCAGTACTTC
>TRBV5-1|-|TRBD1|TRBJ1-1
CASSGGQEDTEAFF
TGCGCCAGCAGTGGTGGACAGGAAGACACTGAAGCTTTCTTT
>TRBV2|few|-|TRBJ2-6
CASSELGRPGANVLTF
TGTGCCAGCAGTGAATTAGGAAGACCTGGGGCCAACGTCCTGACTTTC
>TRBV19|-|-|TRBJ2-6
CASSLPASGANVLTF
TGTGCCAGTAGTTTACCAGCGTCTGGGGCCAACGTCCTGACTTTC
>TRBV29-1|-|-|TRBJ1-1
CSVEEQVSEAFF
TGCAGCGTTGAGGAACAGGTGTCTGAAGCTTTCTTT
>TRBV20-1|many|-|TRBJ1-4
CSASGDDLGEKLFF
TGCAGTGCTAGTGGGGACGACCTGGGGGAAAAACTGTTTTTT
>TRBV6-2/TRBV6-3|many|TRBD1|TRBJ2-5
CASSSDRGHQTRETQYF
TGTGCCAGCAGTTCGGACAGGGGGCACCAAACAAGGGAGACCCAGTACTTC
>TRBV5-6|-|-|TRBJ2-7
CASSLAGTANLRTRRTPYEQYF
TGTGCCAGCAGCTTGGCCGGGACAGCAAACCTACGGACTAGAAGAACCCCCTACGAGCAGTACTTC
>TRBV9|few|-|TRBJ1-5
CASSVGGGNQPQHF
TGTGCCAGCAGCGTAGGGGGGGGAAATCAGCCCCAGCATTTT
>TRBV2|many|-|TRBJ1-4
CASNPPGGHNEKLFF
TGTGCCAGCAATCCACCCGGGGGCCACAATGAAAAACTGTTTTTT
>TRBV12-3/TRBV12-4|many|-|TRBJ1-3
CASRSLRNTIYF
TGTGCCAGCAGGTCGTTGAGAAACACCATATATTTT
>TRBV3-1|few|TRBD1|TRBJ2-2
CASSLAGGTGTGELFF
TGTGCCAGCAGCCTAGCGGGCGGGACAGGGACCGGGGAGCTGTTTTTT
>TRBV2|-|-|TRBJ1-1
CASSVIGTAEAFF
TGTGCCAGCAGTGTCATCGGGACGGCTGAAGCTTTCTTT
>TRBV30|-|-|TRBJ2-4
CAWALEGAARNIQYF
TGTGCCTGGGCCCTAGAAGGGGCCGCTCGAAACATTCAGTACTTC
>TRBV28|many|-|TRBJ1-5
CASSSSQRAGTKIGNQPQHF
TGTGCCAGCAGCTCCAGCCAGCGAGCCGGGACTAAGATTGGCAATCAGCCCCAGCATTTT
>TRBV12-3/TRBV12-4|many|TRBD2|TRBJ2-7
CASSMRGGRSEQYF
TGTGCCAGCAGTATGCGGGGCGGGAGGTCCGAGCAGTACTTC
>TRBV6-1|many|-|TRBJ2-7
CASSAQGPLREQYF
TGTGCCAGCAGTGCTCAGGGGCCTCTACGGGAGCAGTACTTC
>TRBV12-3/TRBV12-4|many|-|TRBJ1-5
CASSPGTGSVQPQHF
TGTGCCAGCAGCCCTGGAACAGGGAGCGTACAGCCCCAGCATTTT
>TRBV2|many|-|TRBJ2-5
CASTLTGGETQYF
TGTGCCAGCACACTAACCGGCGGGGAGACCCAGTACTTC
>TRBV19|many|-|TRBJ1-1
CASSRDTMNTEAFF
TGTGCCAGTAGCCGGGACACAATGAACACTGAAGCTTTCTTT
>TRBV5-8|many|TRBD2|TRBJ2-4
CASSPGTSGGQYF
TGTGCCAGCAGCCCCGGGACTAGCGGAGGACAGTACTTC
>TRBV2|few|TRBD1|TRBJ1-5
CASRADRAAGQPQHF
TGTGCCAGCAGGGCGGACAGGGCGGCGGGTCAGCCCCAGCATTTT
>TRBV30|-|TRBD2|TRBJ2-7
CAWRGTSGSYEQYF
TGTGCCTGGAGAGGGACTAGCGGGTCCTACGAGCAGTACTTC
>TRBV6-5|few|TRBD2|TRBJ2-6
CASRYGSGIHSGANVLTF
TGTGCCAGCAGATACGGTAGCGGGATCCACTCTGGGGCCAACGTCCTGACTTTC
>TRBV20-1|-|-|TRBJ1-1
CSAKDTGMGTEAFF
TGCAGTGCTAAAGATACAGGGATGGGGACTGAAGCTTTCTTT
>TRBV5-6|-|-|TRBJ2-7
CASSTFHGYEQYF
TGTGCCAGCAGCACCTTCCATGGGTACGAGCAGTACTTC
>TRBV7-9|-|-|TRBJ1-2
CASSPTVSWDGYTF
TGTGCCAGCAGCCCAACTGTATCTTGGGATGGCTACACCTTC
>TRBV12-3/TRBV12-4|few|-|TRBJ1-3
CASALGHTGNTIYF
TGTGCCAGCGCTCTGGGACACACTGGAAACACCATATATTTT
>TRBV25-1|-|-|TRBJ2-5
CASSEYGSRETQYF
TGTGCCAGCAGTGAATATGGTAGCCGGGAGACCCAGTACTTC
>TRBV4-1|once|TRBD1|TRBJ1-1
CASSLDRGRSTNTEAFF
TGCGCCAGCAGCCTTGACAGGGGGCGTTCTACGAACACTGAAGCTTTCTTT